Following are 24 T cell receptor beta chains from one sample sequenced in a study of naive and memory T cell subsets. The treatment: skin biopsy from PPD injection site in Mantoux-positive individual. TCR cDNA received a 3' ligated oligonucleotide that carried a UMI. The SP2 primer and nested alpha and beta constant region primers amplified ligated cDNA in four rounds. One entry per CDR3 protein, called by TCRdb with MiXCR from the UMI-ligation and nested PCR reads. This table has around 20,000 distinct CDR3 sequences, approximately 6.5% appearing once. The source was skin, collected from a tuberculin skin test site. These TCRs come from an adult in good health.

This clonotype showed up many times. The chain links TRBV19 to TRBJ2-3, with D perhaps matching TRBD1 or TRBD2 (6 bases each). The CDR3 is made up of 16 amino acids. The V end lost 7 bases, the J end lost 3 bases, and 20 bases lay between the germline ends. Per germline, CDR1 LNHDA and CDR2 SQIVND (reference sequence). The CDR3 reads CASTPFGGGGTDTQYF. The CDR3 DNA is TGTGCCAGTACCCCGTTTGGCGGAGGGGGGACAGATACGCAGTATTTT.

This clonotype was seen ten or more times. The CDR3 DNA follows: TGCAGCGTAGATGACAGAGCTAATGAAAAACTGTTTTTT. This translates into CSVDDRANEKLFF. This chain joins TRBV29-1 and TRBJ1-4; tentative D call: TRBD1 (5 bases). Trimming removed 6 bases from V and 3 bases from J, with 11 bases in between. The CDR3 sequence is 13 residues long. In germline, CDR1 is SQVTM, CDR2 ANQGSEA.

By frequency in the sample, this clonotype is medium-sized. The genes are TRBV20-1 and TRBJ2-7, with D uncertain. The V end lost 4 bases, the J end lost 2 bases, and 15 bases lay between the germline ends. CDR3 length equals 14 residues. Germline V gene sequence: CDR1 DFQATT, CDR2 SNEGSKA (reference sequence). The CDR3 DNA follows: TGCAGTGCTACAGAAAACCCTGATCCCTACGAGCAGTACTTC. It codes for CSATENPDPYEQYF.

By proportion, this clonotype is medium-sized. This sequence joins TRBV5-1 and TRBJ2-2; D may correspond to TRBD1 or TRBD2 (6 bases each). The CDR3 is 18 amino acids. V lost 0 bases to trimming and J lost 3 bases, with 18 bases between them. Germline V gene sequence: CDR1 SGHRS, CDR2 YFSETQ. DNA for the CDR3: TGCGCCAGCAGCTTGGTTACCGGGGGCAGATTTGACACCGGGGAGCTGTTTTTT. Amino acids: CASSLVTGGRFDTGELFF. Filled out from reference TRBV5-1 and TRBJ2-2, the complete variable domain reads KAGVTQTPRYLIKTRGQQVTLSCSPISGHRSVSWYQQTPGQGLQFLFEYFSETQRNKGNFPGRFSGRQFSNSRSEMNVSTLELGDSALYLCASSLVTGGRFDTGELFFGEGSRLTVL.

This clonotype is medium-sized. This rearrangement joins TRBV4-3 to TRBJ2-1; 13 bases align to TRBD2. The length of the CDR3 is 16 residues. Germline V CDR1 and CDR2: LGHNA, YSLEER. Trimming removed 1 base from V and 5 bases from J; junction bases left unmatched: 2. The CDR3 protein is CASSQVGLAGNNEQFF. In DNA, the CDR3 is TGCGCCAGCAGCCAAGTGGGACTAGCGGGGAACAATGAGCAGTTCTTC.

J is TRBJ2-2 and V is TRBV7-2; 7 bases align to TRBD2. V shed 6 bases, J shed 3 bases, and the junction held 10 bases outside the gene matches. Germline CDR1 reads SGHTA; CDR2 reads FQGNSA. The length of the CDR3 is 16 residues. CDR3 coding DNA: TGTGCCAGCAGTCACGGCTCTAGCGGATACACCGGGGAGCTGTTTTTT. The encoded protein is CASSHGSSGYTGELFF.

This clonotype appeared a few times. This rearrangement joins TRBV11-3 to TRBJ2-7, with D tentatively TRBD1 or TRBD2 (5 bases each). This CDR3 is 15 amino acids long. Trimming took 5 bases from V and 3 from J, leaving 17 bases between them. In germline, CDR1 is SGHNT, CDR2 YENEEA. The CDR3 is CASSPNPGPGYEQYF. In nucleotides, the CDR3 is TGTGCCAGCAGCCCTAATCCGGGACCGGGCTACGAGCAGTACTTC.

The rearrangement uses TRBV20-1 and TRBJ2-3, with TRBD2 matching 11 bases. V gave up 5 bases and J gave up 2 bases; unmatched junction bases: 6. Germline V gene data show CDR1 as DFQATT and CDR2 as SNEGSKA (reference sequence). CDR3 length equals 15 residues. As DNA, the CDR3 is TGCAGTGCTCAGGGACTAGCGGAAATCACAGATACGCAGTATTTT. Translated: CSAQGLAEITDTQYF.

In its sample, this clonotype was seen a few times. The chain carries TRBV5-6 and TRBJ1-5, with 8 bases aligning to TRBD1. Germline V gene lookup returns CDR1 SGHDT and CDR2 YYEEEE. This CDR3 region has 14 residues. Losses at the gene ends were 4 bases for V and 11 bases for J; bases not matched to a gene: 11. The CDR3 bases are TGTGCCAGCAGCCTCTACAGGGGGGGTAGAGCCCAGCATTTT. Translated: CASSLYRGGRAQHF.

The chain joins TRBV7-9 to TRBJ1-1; D remains unclear. This CDR3 contains 12 residues. V gave up 4 bases and J gave up 2 bases, with 5 bases separating them. CDR1 is SEHNR and CDR2 is FQNEAQ in the germline V gene (reference sequence). CDR3 region: CASSYGNTEAFF. The CDR3 region has the DNA TGTGCCAGCAGCTACGGAAACACTGAAGCTTTCTTT.

This clonotype was detected ten times or more. The rearrangement uses TRBV11-2 and TRBJ2-1, with TRBD2 as a possible D gene (5 bases). The germline V and J ends were trimmed by 9 bases and 2 bases, with 11 bases remaining between them. Germline V gene lookup returns CDR1 SGHAT and CDR2 FQNNGV. The CDR3 length is 13 residues. CDR3 sequence (DNA): TGTGCCAGTTCCGCGGGTACCTACAATGAGCAGTTCTTC. This sequence encodes CASSAGTYNEQFF.

This clonotype came up a few times. The chain employs TRBV7-6 and TRBJ2-7; D gene ambiguous. Germline CDR1 and CDR2: SGHVS and FNYEAQ. The length of the CDR3 is 16 residues. V lost 5 bases, J lost 7 bases, and 24 bases lay in between. The CDR3 nucleotides are TGTGCCAGCAGCCCCCTGGTTGGGTTGGGATCTGGAGAGCAGTACTTC. The encoded protein is CASSPLVGLGSGEQYF.

The chain employs TRBV4-2 and TRBJ2-7; D possibly matches TRBD1 or TRBD2 (5 bases each). The CDR3 spans 14 residues. Per germline, CDR1 LGHNA and CDR2 YNFKEQ. Trimming left V 5 bases short and J 3 bases short, with 14 bases between. Here the CDR3 DNA reads TGTGCCAGCAGCGGTGTAAGTGGGGGCTACGAGCAGTACTTC. Its protein is CASSGVSGGYEQYF.

This clonotype has a count of ten or more. The chain uses TRBV5-1 and TRBJ2-3; D tentatively reads TRBD1 or TRBD2 (5 bases each). Trimming stripped 4 bases from V and 0 bases from J, with 9 bases between. CDR3 length equals 14 residues. CDR1 SGHRS and CDR2 YFSETQ come from the germline V gene. CDR3 sequence reads: CASSVGDSTDTQYF. DNA for the CDR3: TGCGCCAGCAGCGTCGGGGACAGCACAGATACGCAGTATTTT.

This clonotype is large (0.1 to 1%) within its sample. DNA for the CDR3: TGCAGCGTTCAAGGAGCAGGCAACACCGGGGAGCTGTTTTTT. As protein: CSVQGAGNTGELFF. The chain joins TRBV29-1 to TRBJ2-2; D unclear. Looked up from germline, CDR1 is SQVTM and CDR2 is ANQGSEA. The CDR3 extends over 14 amino acids. Trimming took 5 bases from V and 2 from J, leaving 12 bases between them.

This sequence joins TRBV6-1 and TRBJ2-2; 10 positions match TRBD2. Germline CDR1 MNHNS, CDR2 SASEGT. The CDR3 contains 18 residues. J was trimmed by 0 bases and V by 7 bases; bases with no gene match: 11. The DNA of the CDR3 is TGTGCCAGCATGAGGGCTAGCGGGAGCAAAACGAACACCGGGGAGCTGTTTTTT. This gives the protein CASMRASGSKTNTGELFF.

This clonotype was observed at least ten times. This chain uses TRBV29-1 with TRBJ1-2; D is unclear. The germline gives CDR1 SQVTM, CDR2 ANQGSEA. The CDR3 spans 13 residues. Trimming shortened V by 3 bases and J by 5 bases, and 13 bases separated the two germline ends. The CDR3 protein is CSVEEDPLYGYTF. The CDR3 bases are TGCAGCGTTGAGGAAGACCCCTTATATGGCTACACCTTC.

The rearrangement uses TRBV6-2 or TRBV6-3 and TRBJ1-5; D is unresolved. CDR1 and CDR2 (germline): MNHEY, SVGEGT. The CDR3 is made up of 15 amino acids. The V end was cut by 2 bases, the J end by 2 bases, with 10 bases between. CDR3 coding DNA: TGTGCCAGCAGTTACGAAATGGGCGGCAATCAGCCCCAGCATTTT. Protein: CASSYEMGGNQPQHF.

This clonotype came up many times. The chain is built from TRBV7-2 and TRBJ2-5; 12 bases line up with TRBD1. Germline V lookup: CDR1 SGHTA, CDR2 FQGNSA. The CDR3 contains 15 residues. V lost 5 bases to trimming and J lost 5 bases; unmatched junction nucleotides: 6. The CDR3 DNA reads TGTGCCAGCAGCCCGAGGGACAGGGGGCAGGAGACCCAGTACTTC. This encodes CASSPRDRGQETQYF.

This clonotype has a count of ten or more. This rearrangement joins TRBV29-1 to TRBJ2-3; D is perhaps TRBD1 (6 bases). Germline loops: CDR1 SQVTM, CDR2 ANQGSEA. Trimming shortened V by 4 bases and J by 2 bases, and 28 bases separated the two germline ends. This CDR3 is built from 19 residues. The CDR3 spells CSVGFPLSGHVLSTDTQYF. The CDR3 DNA is TGCAGCGTTGGTTTCCCCCTTTCGGGACACGTCCTATCCACAGATACGCAGTATTTT.

There are a few counts of this clonotype. This CDR3 is CASSLANQPQHF. For the CDR3, the DNA is TGTGCCAGCAGCTTAGCCAATCAGCCCCAGCATTTT. V gene TRBV7-8 combines with J gene TRBJ1-5; the D is unclear. V was trimmed by 0 bases and J by 3 bases, leaving 0 bases between them. The germline V gene encodes CDR1 SGHVS and CDR2 FQNEAQ. The CDR3 is 12 amino acids.

This clonotype came up many times. The gene calls are TRBV7-9 and TRBJ1-4; no definite D call. CDR1 is SEHNR and CDR2 is FQNEAQ in the germline V gene (reference sequence). CDR3 length equals 13 residues. V lost 3 bases and J 7 bases, leaving 9 bases between the germline ends. Here the CDR3 DNA reads TGTGCCAGCAGCTTGACCCACGGTGAAAAACTGTTTTTT. It specifies CASSLTHGEKLFF.

The table lists this clonotype with a few counts. This rearrangement joins TRBV6-2 or TRBV6-3 to TRBJ2-1, with 9 bases identical to TRBD1. The CDR3 totals 13 residues. Germline assignment: CDR1 MNHEY and CDR2 SVGEGT. The J segment lost 3 bases and the V segment lost 6 bases, leaving 0 bases of the junction unmatched. The chain's CDR3 is CASRTGGYNEQFF. The CDR3 DNA reads TGTGCCAGCAGGACAGGGGGCTACAATGAGCAGTTCTTC.

The sample holds many counts of this clonotype. The chain uses TRBV4-1 and TRBJ2-3, with 13 bases aligning to TRBD2. This CDR3 is built from 19 residues. CDR1 and CDR2 (germline): MGHRA, YSYEKL. J was trimmed by 6 bases and V by 2 bases; bases with no gene match: 14. For the CDR3, the DNA is TGCGCCAGCAGCCAAACCCCTGGACTAGCGGGAGTGAATTGGGATACGCAGTATTTT. Translated: CASSQTPGLAGVNWDTQYF.